This T cell receptor beta chain was observed in a study of CD8 T cells in Susac syndrome. Study details: Eight or nine of the sequenced Susac syndrome patients were in remission, and six had active disease. Study-wide results and caveats: In total CD8+ repertoires, about 15 Susac-specific public clones were found, and five or six in CD8+ TEMRA repertoires. Susac CD8+ clonal expansion peaked in TEMRA cells and active patients.

V was shortened by 3 bases and J by 0 bases, with 12 bases between the two germline ends. This CDR3 is 15 amino acids long. Germline V gene sequence: CDR1 MDHEN, CDR2 SYDVKM. Random hexamers were used to reverse transcribe about 0.5 to 1 ug of RNA. Via MiXCR, TCRdb re-called the immunoSEQ multiplex PCR reads, giving one row per CDR3 protein. This table holds over 80,000 distinct CDR3 sequences, roughly 94% found once. Comments on this clonotype: Antigen unknown.

The authors negatively isolated CD8+ and CD4+ T cells and FACS-enriched TEMRA cells. Sequencing was performed on CD8+ T cells from PBMCs. The V gene is TRBV28, the J gene TRBJ2-7; no firm D call. This receptor was identified in a human donor with Susac syndrome. This CDR3 is CASSFPLSSSYEQYF. The CDR3 nucleotides read TGTGCCAGCAGTTTCCCGTTGTCCAGCTCCTACGAGCAGTACTTC.